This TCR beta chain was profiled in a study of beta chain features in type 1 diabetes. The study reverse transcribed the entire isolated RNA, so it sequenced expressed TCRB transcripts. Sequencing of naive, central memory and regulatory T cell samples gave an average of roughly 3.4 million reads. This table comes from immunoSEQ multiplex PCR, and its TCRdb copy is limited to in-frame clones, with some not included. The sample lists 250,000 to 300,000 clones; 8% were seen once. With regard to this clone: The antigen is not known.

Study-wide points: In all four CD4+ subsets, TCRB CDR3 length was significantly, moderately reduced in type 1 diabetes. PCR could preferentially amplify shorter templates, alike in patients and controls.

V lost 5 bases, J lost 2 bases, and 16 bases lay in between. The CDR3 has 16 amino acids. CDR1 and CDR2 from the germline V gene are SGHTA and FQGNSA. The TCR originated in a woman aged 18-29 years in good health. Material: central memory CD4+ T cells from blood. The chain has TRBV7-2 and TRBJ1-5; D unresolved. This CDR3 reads CASSPASPRGNQPQHF. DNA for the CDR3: TGTGCCAGCAGCCCAGCCTCACCCCGGGGCAATCAGCCCCAGCATTTT.